The entry that follows covers one TCR beta chain sequence. Its antigen is undetermined. The same CDR3 is also encoded by other DNA sequences in this sample. PCR was performed using 60 Vbeta and 13 Jbeta primers. The method was immunoSEQ multiplex PCR; TCRdb's version includes in-frame clones alone and lacks a portion of them. The sample records about 110,000 clones, over 60% being singletons. V was trimmed by 4 bases and J by 2 bases, leaving 8 bases between them. The length of the CDR3 is 12 residues. Germline V gene sequence: CDR1 GTSNPN, CDR2 SVGIG (reference sequence). These data are taken from a study of cytomegalovirus exposure and HLA in healthy donors. Across the study: As released early, the data held 75 million to 90 million unique TCRs from HLA-typed donors. The study, taken as a whole, reports: Immune exposure information comprised only CMV serostatus. Later work showed greater clonal expansion in HLA-associated TCR beta chains than in equally common others.

Despite likely unrecorded immune exposures, the donors were nominally healthy at the time of sampling. This TCR came from a woman aged 30 to 39 in good health and CMV-seronegative. The specimen was PBMCs. The gene calls are TRBV30 and TRBJ1-2; D not certain. The CDR3 sequence: CAWTAGNYGYTF. The DNA of the CDR3 is TGTGCCTGGACCGCGGGGAACTATGGCTACACCTTC.